This T cell receptor beta chain is drawn from a study of T cell responses to AZD1222 COVID-19 vaccine. Some clones are missing from TCRdb's copy, which holds only in-frame ones; the method was immunoSEQ multiplex PCR. The profile shows some 130,000 clones, roughly 93% of them singletons. The V end was cut by 1 base, the J end by 2 bases, with 11 bases between. CDR1 and CDR2 from the germline V gene are SEHNR and FQNEAQ (reference sequence). This CDR3 region has 15 residues. The gene calls are TRBV7-9 and TRBJ1-1; tentative D call: TRBD1 (5 bases). Here the sequenced sample was peripheral blood, taken on day 0 of AZD1222 vaccination. The sequence was obtained from an adult in good health. The CDR3 sequence is CASSLVGRINTEAFF. In DNA form, the CDR3 reads TGTGCCAGCAGCTTAGTGGGGCGGATAAACACTGAAGCTTTCTTT. Full variable domain (missing parts from reference TRBV7-9 and TRBJ1-1): DTGVSQNPRHKITKRGQNVTFRCDPISEHNRLYWYRQTLGQGPEFLTYFQNEAQLEKSRLLSDRFSAERPKGSFSTLEIQRTEQGDSAMYLCASSLVGRINTEAFFGQGTRLTVV.